Below are 25 T cell receptor beta chains sequenced from a single sample in a study of cytomegalovirus exposure and HLA in healthy donors. The PCR had 60 Vbeta and 13 Jbeta primers. Produced via immunoSEQ multiplex PCR; TCRdb's table is partial and in-frame only. The sample holds 82,000 or so clones, over 9% seen once. Sequencing was carried out using PBMCs. All receptors come from a man aged 55 to 70 in good health and CMV-seropositive.

CDR3 sequence (DNA): TGTGCCAGCAGTCCCTACGGGACACCTTCTAACTATGGCTACACCTTC. It is translated as CASSPYGTPSNYGYTF. This chain uses TRBV2 with TRBJ1-2; D is perhaps TRBD1 (6 bases). This CDR3 has 16 residues. The V gene's germline CDR1 is SNHLY and CDR2 FYNNEI. V dropped 5 bases and J dropped 0 bases, with 16 bases sitting between them.

This clone was recorded a few times. This chain links TRBV27 with TRBJ1-1; D remains unclear. The CDR3 consists of 13 residues. V dropped 3 bases and J dropped 5 bases, with 10 bases sitting between them. CDR1 and CDR2 (germline): MNHEY, SMNVEV (reference sequence). As DNA, the CDR3 is TGTGCCAGCAGTTTCACGGGTGGGACTGAAGCTTTCTTT. This encodes CASSFTGGTEAFF.

CDR3 in amino acids: CAISDQTPGVTDTQYF. The CDR3 bases are TGTGCCATCAGTGACCAAACCCCCGGGGTCACAGATACGCAGTATTTT. This chain links TRBV10-3 with TRBJ2-3; D possibly corresponds to TRBD2 (5 bases). Germline V gene sequence: CDR1 ENHRY, CDR2 SYGVKD. Between the trimmed V and J ends, which lost 3 bases and 2 bases, there was a span of 15 bases. The CDR3 extends over 16 amino acids.

The J gene is TRBJ2-1, the V gene TRBV29-1, with 8 bases aligning to TRBD2. V gave up 1 base and J gave up 5 bases; unmatched junction bases: 4. This CDR3 is built from 14 residues. Germline V gene sequence: CDR1 SQVTM, CDR2 ANQGSEA. Written as DNA, the CDR3 is TGCAGCGTTGAAGCGGGAGGGCCGCACAATGAGCAGTTCTTC. It specifies CSVEAGGPHNEQFF.

V is TRBV19 and J is TRBJ1-5; D is undetermined. Trimming removed 2 bases at V and 6 bases at J, with 14 bases between. The CDR3 sequence is 15 residues long. Germline assignment: CDR1 LNHDA and CDR2 SQIVND (reference sequence). In DNA, the CDR3 is TGTGCCAGTAGTATAAATGAGCCGGGAAGTCAGCCCCAGCATTTT. Translated, it gives CASSINEPGSQPQHF.

This clone was seen more than once but under ten times. The chain employs TRBV6-1 and TRBJ2-5; D unclear. The CDR3 has 11 residues. Germline values: CDR1 MNHNS, CDR2 SASEGT. Trimming removed 4 bases from V and 4 bases from J, with 4 bases in between. The CDR3 sequence is CASSVGETQYF. CDR3 DNA: TGTGCCAGCAGTGTCGGAGAGACCCAGTACTTC.

The chain carries TRBV5-8 and TRBJ1-5, with D uncertain. Trimming removed 5 bases from V and 6 bases from J, with 15 bases in between. From germline, CDR1 is SGHTS and CDR2 YDEGEE. CDR3 length: 14 residues. CDR3 loop: CASRGFEGGQPQHF. In DNA, the CDR3 is TGTGCCAGCAGGGGCTTTGAGGGCGGTCAGCCCCAGCATTTT.

The chain employs TRBV27 and TRBJ2-1, with a possible D match to TRBD1 (6 bases). CDR1 MNHEY and CDR2 SMNVEV come from the germline V gene (reference sequence). Trimming cost V 2 bases and J 10 bases, with 36 bases left between them. The CDR3 is made up of 21 amino acids. The CDR3, as DNA: TGTGCCAGCAGTTTACGTTGGGGTCCTGGACAGACGTCTTTGGCATTTGGGGAGCAGTTCTTC. It encodes CASSLRWGPGQTSLAFGEQFF.

V is TRBV11-1 and J is TRBJ2-7; 7 bases are a match to TRBD2. CDR1 SGHAT and CDR2 FQDESV come from the germline V gene (reference sequence). The V gene end was trimmed by 1 base and the J gene end by 4 bases; junction bases not matched to a gene: 7. The CDR3 runs 15 residues. The CDR3 reads CASSLVGREIYEQYF. The CDR3 DNA is TGTGCCAGCAGCTTAGTCGGGCGGGAGATATACGAGCAGTACTTC.

The chain recombines TRBV6-1 with TRBJ2-5; tentative D call: TRBD2 (6 bases). Germline V gene data show CDR1 as MNHNS and CDR2 as SASEGT. The CDR3 is 15 residues long. V lost 2 bases and J 4 bases, leaving 14 bases between the germline ends. CDR3 protein: CASSENAGTGETQYF. DNA for the CDR3: TGTGCCAGCAGTGAAAACGCAGGGACTGGAGAGACCCAGTACTTC.

This clone has more than one count but fewer than ten. The chain couples TRBV5-1 to TRBJ1-2, with TRBD1 matching over 10 bases. Germline lookup yields CDR1 SGHRS and CDR2 YFSETQ. V trimming: 4 bases; J trimming: 6 bases; junction bases outside the gene matches: 6. The CDR3 totals 14 residues. The CDR3, as DNA: TGCGCCAGCAGCCTGGACAGGGGGGGGAATGGCTACACCTTC. This sequence encodes CASSLDRGGNGYTF.

This chain uses TRBV5-1 with TRBJ2-1, with 8 bases fitting TRBD2. This CDR3 is built from 14 residues. With V trimmed by 5 bases and J by 8 bases, 9 bases remained unmatched. Germline-derived CDR1 and CDR2 are SGHRS and YFSETQ. Here the CDR3 reads CASRSLAGTDEQFF. DNA for the CDR3: TGCGCCAGCAGATCCTTAGCGGGGACGGATGAGCAGTTCTTC. Full variable domain (remainder filled in from reference TRBV5-1 and TRBJ2-1): KAGVTQTPRYLIKTRGQQVTLSCSPISGHRSVSWYQQTPGQGLQFLFEYFSETQRNKGNFPGRFSGRQFSNSRSEMNVSTLELGDSALYLCASRSLAGTDEQFFGPGTRLTVL.

V is TRBV5-1 and J is TRBJ2-1; 9 bases align to TRBD1. Germline V gene lookup returns CDR1 SGHRS and CDR2 YFSETQ. The CDR3 spans 16 residues. With 4 bases clipped from V and 2 bases from J, the junction kept 7 bases outside the gene matches. This chain's CDR3 is CASSDPGQGPYNEQFF. CDR3 coding DNA: TGCGCCAGCAGCGATCCGGGACAGGGCCCCTACAATGAGCAGTTCTTC.

V and J are TRBV9 and TRBJ2-7; 9 bases are shared with TRBD1. Trimming at V came to 5 bases and at J to 5 bases, leaving 11 bases not matched to a gene. The CDR3 has 15 amino acids. Germline CDR1 and CDR2: SGDLS and YYNGEE. The CDR3 protein is CASSEYRDRAHEQYF. CDR3 DNA: TGTGCCAGCAGTGAATACCGGGACAGGGCCCACGAGCAGTACTTC.

This chain joins TRBV10-3 and TRBJ2-3, with D perhaps matching TRBD2 (6 bases). V was shortened by 3 bases and J by 1 base, with 14 bases between the two germline ends. CDR3 size: 16 residues. The germline V gene has CDR1 ENHRY and CDR2 SYGVKD. In nucleotides, the CDR3 is TGTGCCATCAGTGAAGGTGGTTCGGGGGGCACAGATACGCAGTATTTT. It translates to CAISEGGSGGTDTQYF.

The chain couples TRBV2 to TRBJ2-1, with TRBD2 matching over 11 bases. This CDR3 is built from 14 residues. V lost 10 bases and J lost 6; bases outside the gene matches: 8. Germline CDR1 reads SNHLY; CDR2 reads FYNNEI. CDR3 DNA sequence: TGTGCCAACCTCCTCACTAGCGGGGGCAATGAGCAGTTCTTC. Translation: CANLLTSGGNEQFF.

The chain uses TRBV9 and TRBJ2-6, with 11 bases lining up with TRBD1. The V gene end was trimmed by 3 bases and the J gene end by 4 bases; junction bases not matched to a gene: 9. The CDR3 sequence is 18 residues long. Germline V gene lookup returns CDR1 SGDLS and CDR2 YYNGEE. In nucleotides, the CDR3 is TGTGCCAGCAGCGCCCTCGGACAGGGGGCGCAAGGGGCCAACGTCCTGACTTTC. As protein: CASSALGQGAQGANVLTF.

The chain recombines TRBV18 with TRBJ2-1; 8 nucleotides line up with TRBD1. Germline V lookup: CDR1 KGHSH, CDR2 LQKENI. J gave up 5 bases and V 6 bases, and 6 bases lay outside the gene matches. The CDR3 is 14 amino acids. CDR3 in DNA: TGTGCCAGCTCCTCGACAGGGGCGGACAATGAGCAGTTCTTC. Translation: CASSSTGADNEQFF.

This clone was counted only a few times. This sequence joins TRBV7-9 and TRBJ2-7; TRBD2 agrees at 11 bases. The CDR3 spans 14 residues. The V gene end was trimmed by 1 base and the J gene end by 6 bases; junction bases not matched to a gene: 2. The germline V gene has CDR1 SEHNR and CDR2 FQNEAQ (reference sequence). The CDR3 DNA follows: TGTGCCAGCAGCTTAGAAACTAGCGGGGGCGAGCAGTACTTC. It codes for CASSLETSGGEQYF.

There are a few counts of this clone. The chain has TRBV6-1 and TRBJ2-5, with 9 positions matching TRBD2. After removal of 7 bases from V and 7 bases from J, the junction contained 10 bases not matched to a gene. Germline CDR1 reads MNHNS; CDR2 reads SASEGT. The CDR3 covers 14 residues. The chain's CDR3 is CASNLAGSGGTQYF. In DNA, the CDR3 is TGTGCCAGCAACCTAGCGGGATCTGGGGGGACCCAGTACTTC.

This clone has only a few counts. The chain carries TRBV28 and TRBJ1-1; D gene unclear. The V gene lost 5 bases and the J gene lost 3 bases, with 10 bases spanning the gap. From germline, CDR1 is MDHEN and CDR2 SYDVKM. The CDR3 sequence is 13 residues long. The CDR3 loop reads CASSLSLYTEAFF. CDR3 nucleotide sequence: TGTGCCAGCAGTCTCTCCCTATACACTGAAGCTTTCTTT.

This clone has more than one count but fewer than ten. The genes are TRBV5-4 and TRBJ2-2; TRBD2 agrees at 8 bases. V was clipped by 4 bases and J by 5 bases; unmatched bases: 7. This CDR3 has 15 residues. Germline V gene sequence: CDR1 SGHNT, CDR2 YYREEE (reference sequence). CDR3 sequence reads: CASSPTSGYTGELFF. Here the CDR3 DNA reads TGTGCCAGCAGCCCTACTAGCGGATATACCGGGGAGCTGTTTTTT.

The chain is built from TRBV9 and TRBJ2-5; 8 positions match TRBD1. Germline CDR1 and CDR2: SGDLS and YYNGEE. The CDR3 covers 16 residues. V lost 4 bases to trimming and J lost 1 base; unmatched junction nucleotides: 9. The CDR3, as DNA: TGTGCCAGCAGCCGCGGGGACAGGCGCTTCCAAGAGACCCAGTACTTC. Residues: CASSRGDRRFQETQYF.

This chain connects TRBV30 to TRBJ2-1, with D perhaps TRBD2 (5 bases). CDR1 and CDR2 from the germline V gene are GTSNPN and SVGIG (reference sequence). The CDR3 has 14 amino acids. Trimming left V 4 bases short and J 3 bases short, with 13 bases between. As DNA, the CDR3 is TGTGCCTGGAAATCCCGGGGTGACTACAATGAGCAGTTCTTC. It is translated as CAWKSRGDYNEQFF.

Here the CDR3 reads CASSQGGSGSDEQYF. The DNA for the CDR3 is TGCGCCAGCAGCCAAGGGGGTAGCGGGAGCGACGAGCAGTACTTC. The V call is TRBV4-1, the J call TRBJ2-5, with 9 bases lining up with TRBD2. The assigned J gene may be wrong: the sequence end matches TRBJ2-7 better. The CDR3 runs to 15 residues. Germline values: CDR1 MGHRA, CDR2 YSYEKL.